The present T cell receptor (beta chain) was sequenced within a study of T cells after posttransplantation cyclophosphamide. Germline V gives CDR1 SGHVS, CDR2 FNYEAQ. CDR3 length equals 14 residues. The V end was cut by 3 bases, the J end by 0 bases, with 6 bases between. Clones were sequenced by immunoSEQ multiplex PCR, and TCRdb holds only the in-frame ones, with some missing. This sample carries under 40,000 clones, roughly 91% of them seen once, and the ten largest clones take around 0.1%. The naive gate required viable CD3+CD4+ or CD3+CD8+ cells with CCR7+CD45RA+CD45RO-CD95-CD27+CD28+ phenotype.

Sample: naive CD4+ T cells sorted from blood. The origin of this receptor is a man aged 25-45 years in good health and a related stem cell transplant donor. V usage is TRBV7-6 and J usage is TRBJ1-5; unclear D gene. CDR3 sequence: CASSFAGSNQPQHF. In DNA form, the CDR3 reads TGTGCCAGCAGCTTTGCCGGTAGCAATCAGCCCCAGCATTTT. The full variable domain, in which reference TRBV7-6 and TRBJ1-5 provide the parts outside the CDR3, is GAGVSQSPRYKVTKRGQDVALRCDPISGHVSLYWYRQALGQGPEFLTYFNYEAQQDKSGLPNDRFSAERPEGSISTLTIQRTEQRDSAMYRCASSFAGSNQPQHFGDGTRLSIL.